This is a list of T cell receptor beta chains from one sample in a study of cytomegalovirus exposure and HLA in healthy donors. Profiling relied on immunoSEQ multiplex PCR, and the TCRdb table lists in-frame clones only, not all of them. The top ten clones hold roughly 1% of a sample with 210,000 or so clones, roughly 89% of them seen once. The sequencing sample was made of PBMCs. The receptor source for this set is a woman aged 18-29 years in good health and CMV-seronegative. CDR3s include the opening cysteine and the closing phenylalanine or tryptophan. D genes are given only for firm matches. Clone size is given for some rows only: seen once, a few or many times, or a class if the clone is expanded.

CDR3: CATLTGTSSWDTQYF; DNA: TGTGCCACCCTAACGGGGACTAGTTCATGGGATACGCAGTATTTT; D: TRBD2; J: TRBJ2-3; V: TRBV5-4; size: -
CDR3: CASSSVQFRTDTQYF; DNA: TGTGCCAGCAGCTCGGTACAGTTCCGCACAGATACGCAGTATTTT; D: -; J: TRBJ2-3; V: TRBV5-6; size: -
CDR3: CASSMYRGFDEKLFF; DNA: TGTGCCAGCAGCATGTACAGGGGCTTTGATGAAAAACTGTTTTTT; D: TRBD1; J: TRBJ1-4; V: TRBV5-6; size: once
CDR3: CASSSGLGQGSYEQYF; DNA: TGTGCCAGCAGCTCGGGCCTCGGACAGGGGTCCTACGAGCAGTACTTC; D: TRBD1; J: TRBJ2-7; V: TRBV5-5; size: -
CDR3: CASTREEKLFF; DNA: TGTGCCAGTACCCGGGAGGAAAAACTGTTTTTT; D: -; J: TRBJ1-4; V: TRBV28; size: -
CDR3: CASSELQGSSPLHF; DNA: TGTGCCAGCAGTGAACTACAGGGCAGTTCACCCCTCCACTTT; D: -; J: TRBJ1-6; V: TRBV6-1; size: -
CDR3: CASSIGLAGGYDEQFF; DNA: TGTGCCAGTAGTATAGGACTAGCGGGGGGGTACGATGAGCAGTTCTTC; D: TRBD2; J: TRBJ2-1; V: TRBV19; size: -
CDR3: CASRLAGMPEQYF; DNA: TGCGCCAGTAGACTAGCGGGAATGCCCGAGCAGTACTTC; D: TRBD2; J: TRBJ2-7; V: TRBV5-1; size: -
CDR3: CASSFTTGSGYTF; DNA: TGTGCCAGCAGCTTTACGACAGGCTCTGGCTACACCTTC; D: -; J: TRBJ1-2; V: TRBV7-2; size: -
CDR3: CASSPGGQISYEQYF; DNA: TGTGCCAGCAGCCCCGGGGGACAGATCTCCTACGAGCAGTACTTC; D: -; J: TRBJ2-7; V: TRBV11-3; size: -
CDR3: CSVGGSGTGGLSNQPQHF; DNA: TGCAGCGTTGGGGGGTCGGGGACAGGGGGCCTTAGCAATCAGCCCCAGCATTTT; D: TRBD1; J: TRBJ1-5; V: TRBV29-1; size: -
CDR3: CASRTVEEASYEKLFF; DNA: TGTGCCAGTAGGACAGTGGAAGAAGCCTCTTATGAAAAACTGTTTTTT; D: -; J: TRBJ1-4; V: TRBV19; size: -
CDR3: CSSRLGQPGEVGELFF; DNA: TGTTCCAGCAGGCTAGGTCAACCGGGAGAGGTCGGGGAGCTGTTTTTT; D: -; J: TRBJ2-2; V: TRBV7-9; size: -
CDR3: CASSLMTGNSYEQYF; DNA: TGTGCCAGCAGCTTAATGACAGGGAACTCCTACGAGCAGTACTTC; D: TRBD1; J: TRBJ2-7; V: TRBV13; size: -
CDR3: CASSLAGAGANVLTF; DNA: TGTGCCAGCAGCTTGGCCGGGGCTGGGGCCAACGTCCTGACTTTC; D: -; J: TRBJ2-6; V: TRBV5-6; size: -
CDR3: CASSFSLTGGAQYF; DNA: TGTGCCAGCAGCTTTTCTCTGACAGGGGGAGCCCAGTACTTC; D: TRBD1; J: TRBJ2-5; V: TRBV5-5; size: -
CDR3: CASSSITYEQYF; DNA: TGTGCCAGCAGCTCTATTACCTACGAGCAGTACTTC; D: -; J: TRBJ2-7; V: TRBV11-3; size: -